Listed here are 25 T cell receptor beta chains from one sample, sequenced in a study of breast tumors, draining lymph nodes, adjacent tissues. Breast cancer patients provided tissue from their axillary draining lymph nodes. Using its own MiXCR run on the multiplex PCR reads, TCRdb lists one record per CDR3 protein. The data show around 250,000 distinct CDR3 sequences, under 35% seen once. Sequenced: axillary lymph node tissue. Source of these receptors: a female donor with breast cancer. Some clones in this sample may be carry-over from other donors' samples.

As for this clonotype: This may be a read error: a much more frequent sequence differs by one nucleotide. The chain combines TRBV5-4 with TRBJ2-5, with D perhaps TRBD1 (5 bases). Germline V gene data show CDR1 as SGHNT and CDR2 as YYREEE (reference sequence). The CDR3 spans 16 residues. The CDR3 region has the DNA TGTGCCAGCGGCTTGGAATCAGGGTACTACGAAGAGACCCAGTACTTC. Protein: CASGLESGYYEETQYF.

The rearrangement uses TRBV6-1 and TRBJ1-3, with D possibly being TRBD1 (5 bases). This CDR3 is built from 13 residues. Trimming pared 7 bases from V and 3 bases from J, leaving 10 bases between. CDR1 and CDR2 from the germline V gene are MNHNS and SASEGT. The CDR3 here is CASIKGLGNTIYF. As DNA, the CDR3 is TGTGCCAGCATAAAGGGGCTTGGAAACACCATATATTTT.

The rearrangement uses TRBV19 and TRBJ2-1; 7 bases agree with TRBD1. CDR1 and CDR2 (germline): LNHDA, SQIVND (reference sequence). This CDR3 has 15 amino acids. V shed 6 bases, J shed 7 bases, and the junction held 12 bases outside the gene matches. CDR3 DNA: TGTGCCAGTAGGGTCCGAGGGGACAGACTAAATGAGCAGTTCTTC. Its protein is CASRVRGDRLNEQFF. The full variable domain, rest sourced from reference TRBV19 and TRBJ2-1, is DGGITQSPKYLFRKEGQNVTLSCEQNLNHDAMYWYRQDPGQGLRLIYYSQIVNDFQKGDIAEGYSVSREKKESFPLTVTSAQKNPTAFYLCASRVRGDRLNEQFFGPGTRLTVL.

This clonotype was found a few times. J is TRBJ2-1 and V is TRBV11-3, with 8 bases matching TRBD2. CDR3 length: 16 amino acids. CDR1 and CDR2 from the germline V gene are SGHNT and YENEEA. The J segment lost 7 bases and the V segment lost 5 bases, leaving 13 bases of the junction unmatched. The CDR3 DNA is TGTGCCAGCAGCCTTCGAGCGGGGGCGATCGATAATGAGCAGTTCTTC. Residues: CASSLRAGAIDNEQFF.

In nucleotides, the CDR3 is TGCAGCTTAGAATCGGGGGATAACTATGGCTACACCTTC. Translated: CSLESGDNYGYTF. This chain joins TRBV29-1 and TRBJ1-2, with D possibly being TRBD1 (5 bases). Germline V CDR1 and CDR2: SQVTM, ANQGSEA. Trimming took off 8 bases at V and 1 base at J, with 14 bases between the two ends. This CDR3 spans 13 amino acids.

As to this clonotype: Because the CDR3 is missing its conserved closing phenylalanine or tryptophan, this is likely a read error. This chain connects TRBV19 to TRBJ1-2, with TRBD1 identical over 11 bases. Germline V gene data show CDR1 as LNHDA and CDR2 as SQIVND (reference sequence). V lost 6 bases, J lost 5 bases, and 8 bases stayed unmatched. The CDR3 loop spans 15 amino acids. The CDR3 protein is CASRTAGTGGYGYTL. CDR3 DNA sequence: TGTGCCAGTAGGACAGCCGGGACAGGGGGATATGGCTACACCCTC.

The gene calls are TRBV14 and TRBJ1-6; the match to TRBD1 covers 9 bases. The germline V gene encodes CDR1 SGHDN and CDR2 FVKESK. The CDR3 is made up of 16 amino acids. Unmatched junction bases numbered 7, after V lost 1 base and J lost 9 bases. CDR3: CASSQGTGTGSSPLHF. As DNA, the CDR3 is TGTGCCAGCAGCCAAGGGACTGGGACAGGGAGTTCACCCCTCCACTTT.

In nucleotides, the CDR3 is TGTGCCAGCAGTAAACAGGGGGTCGGACAGAGCAATCAGCCCCAGCATTTT. Protein sequence: CASSKQGVGQSNQPQHF. This rearrangement joins TRBV6-5 to TRBJ1-5; 8 bases agree with TRBD1. The CDR3 consists of 17 residues. The V and J ends lost 5 bases and 1 base, in that order; junction bases with no gene match: 10. CDR1 and CDR2 from the germline V gene are MNHEY and SVGAGI.

This rearrangement joins TRBV2 to TRBJ1-2, with D hard to call. This CDR3 region has 12 residues. Trimming cost V 3 bases and J 6 bases, with 8 bases left between them. CDR1 and CDR2 (germline): SNHLY, FYNNEI. The CDR3 region is CASSESRDGYTF. CDR3 sequence (DNA): TGTGCCAGCAGTGAGTCGCGGGATGGCTACACCTTC.

Many counts were recorded for this clonotype. The rearrangement joins TRBV19 to TRBJ1-5, with D possibly being TRBD1 (6 bases). The ends were cut back, 5 bases at V and 1 base at J, with 12 bases in the middle. CDR1 is LNHDA, CDR2 SQIVND, per germline (reference sequence). This CDR3 has 15 amino acids. The CDR3 sequence is CASSVFRGSNQPQHF. The CDR3 coding sequence is TGTGCCAGTAGTGTTTTCAGGGGAAGCAATCAGCCCCAGCATTTT.

J is TRBJ2-5 and V is TRBV11-3; TRBD2 might be the D (6 bases). This CDR3 is built from 16 residues. CDR1 and CDR2 from the germline V gene are SGHNT and YENEEA. V lost 1 base, J lost 1 base, and 13 bases lay in between. CDR3 in amino acids: CASSLGSGTPQETQYF. In nucleotides, the CDR3 is TGTGCCAGCAGCTTAGGAAGTGGGACTCCCCAAGAGACCCAGTACTTC.

This clonotype was detected many times. The chain recombines TRBV2 with TRBJ2-1; D is unresolved. This CDR3 region has 14 residues. Germline lookup yields CDR1 SNHLY and CDR2 FYNNEI. Trimming took off 7 bases at V and 3 bases at J, with 13 bases between the two ends. CDR3 amino acids: CASTPDRYYNEQFF. Here the CDR3 DNA reads TGTGCCAGCACCCCGGACCGATACTACAATGAGCAGTTCTTC.

The table lists this clonotype with many counts. J is TRBJ2-1 and V is TRBV19; D is perhaps TRBD2 (6 bases). CDR3 length equals 14 residues. Deletions cut 7 bases from V and 5 bases from J, with 15 bases between. CDR1 and CDR2 from the germline V gene are LNHDA and SQIVND (reference sequence). The DNA of the CDR3 is TGTGCCAGTACGAGGAGGGAAGAACACAATGAGCAGTTCTTC. Translating gives CASTRREEHNEQFF.

A single count supports this clonotype. The V call is TRBV7-2, the J call TRBJ2-3; 8 bases are shared with TRBD1. Unmatched junction bases numbered 0, after V lost 3 bases and J lost 4 bases. CDR1 is SGHTA and CDR2 is FQGNSA in the germline V gene. The CDR3 covers 13 residues. CDR3 residues: CASSLDRADTQYF. Written as DNA, the CDR3 is TGTGCCAGCAGCTTGGACAGGGCAGATACGCAGTATTTT.

The V call is TRBV7-8, the J call TRBJ2-4; 9 bases fit TRBD1. The germline gives CDR1 SGHVS, CDR2 FQNEAQ. This CDR3 is built from 16 residues. Trimming removed 3 bases from V and 9 bases from J; junction bases left unmatched: 12. The CDR3 DNA follows: TGTGCCAGCAGCTTGAGTGACAGGGGGGTTCAGGGCATTCAGTACTTC. Encoded protein: CASSLSDRGVQGIQYF.

As regards this clonotype: Given a much more abundant clone one base away, this may be a read error. This chain joins TRBV12-3 or TRBV12-4 and TRBJ2-2; no definite D call. The CDR3 extends over 14 amino acids. V was clipped by 3 bases and J by 7 bases, with 12 bases between them. The DNA for the CDR3 is TGTGCCAGCAGTTTCGGGCCCGCAAGCGGGGAGCTGTTTTTT. Translation gives CASSFGPASGELFF.

This clonotype was observed at least ten times. V is TRBV20-1 and J is TRBJ1-4, with D uncertain. The CDR3 extends over 12 amino acids. In germline, CDR1 is DFQATT, CDR2 SNEGSKA (reference sequence). V was trimmed by 2 bases and J by 8 bases, leaving 9 bases between them. The CDR3 DNA follows: TGCAGTGCTAGATTTGGCCTCGAAAAACTGTTTTTT. This gives the protein CSARFGLEKLFF.

This clonotype was recorded many times. This chain links TRBV4-2 with TRBJ1-2; 9 bases are shared with TRBD1. Germline CDR1 is LGHNA and CDR2 is YNFKEQ. J gave up 8 bases and V 4 bases, and 5 bases lay outside the gene matches. CDR3 size: 13 residues. The CDR3 DNA reads as TGTGCCAGCAGCCGGGACAGGGCAAGCGGCTACACCTTC. This gives the protein CASSRDRASGYTF.

This clonotype was counted ten times or more. The chain carries TRBV9 and TRBJ2-2; the D is unclear. This CDR3 spans 16 amino acids. V was clipped by 0 bases and J by 0 bases, with 9 bases between them. Germline V gene sequence: CDR1 SGDLS, CDR2 YYNGEE. The CDR3 spells CASSVATATNTGELFF. Written as DNA, the CDR3 is TGTGCCAGCAGCGTAGCTACAGCGACGAACACCGGGGAGCTGTTTTTT.

The chain links TRBV30 to TRBJ2-5, with 11 bases aligning to TRBD1. This CDR3 spans 14 amino acids. The J segment lost 7 bases and the V segment lost 0 bases, leaving 4 bases of the junction unmatched. Germline CDR1 GTSNPN, CDR2 SVGIG (reference sequence). CDR3 protein: CAWSVQGTGGTQYF. The CDR3 coding sequence is TGTGCCTGGAGTGTACAAGGGACAGGGGGGACCCAGTACTTC.

This clonotype appeared many times. The genes are TRBV6-6 and TRBJ1-6, with 10 bases fitting TRBD1. The CDR3 is 16 amino acids. J lost 7 bases, V lost 2 bases, and 5 bases had no gene match. Germline CDR1 reads MNHNY; CDR2 reads SVGAGI (reference sequence). This CDR3 is CASSYGDRGRNSPLHF. The CDR3 nucleotides are TGTGCCAGCAGTTACGGGGACAGGGGTCGGAATTCACCCCTCCACTTT.

This clonotype has a count of ten or more. This sequence joins TRBV6-1 and TRBJ2-7, with D hard to call. The germline V and J ends were trimmed by 4 bases and 4 bases, with 8 bases remaining between them. The CDR3 totals 12 residues. Germline CDR1 reads MNHNS; CDR2 reads SASEGT. The CDR3 coding sequence is TGTGCCAGCAGTGGGGGTCAGTACGAGCAGTACTTC. Amino acid sequence: CASSGGQYEQYF.

Notes on this clonotype: This may be a read error, as it is one base from a much larger clone. Here the CDR3 omits its conserved ending phenylalanine or tryptophan, so a read error is the likely source. The rearrangement uses TRBV9 and TRBJ2-1, with 8 bases lining up with TRBD2. This CDR3 has 13 amino acids. V trimming: 4 bases; J trimming: 8 bases; junction bases outside the gene matches: 5. CDR1 and CDR2 from the germline V gene are SGDLS and YYNGEE. In nucleotides, the CDR3 is TGTGCCAGCAGCCCCCGGGGGGGCCATGAGCAGTTCTCC. It yields the protein CASSPRGGHEQFS.

This clonotype was detected many times. The V gene is TRBV20-1, the J gene TRBJ2-3; perhaps TRBD2 as D (7 bases). Germline V gene lookup returns CDR1 DFQATT and CDR2 SNEGSKA (reference sequence). This CDR3 spans 15 amino acids. The V gene lost 3 bases and the J gene lost 1 base, with 14 bases spanning the gap. The CDR3 DNA sequence: TGCAGTGCTAGGGGGGCTAGCGGCCGCACAGATACGCAGTATTTT. This translates into CSARGASGRTDTQYF.

Details on this clonotype: This clone may be a read error of a much larger clone one base away. This chain uses TRBV6-1 with TRBJ2-3; perhaps TRBD1 as D (6 bases). The length of the CDR3 is 14 residues. V was cut by 6 bases and J by 10 bases, with 20 bases left in between. CDR1 is MNHNS, CDR2 SASEGT, per germline. CDR3 nucleotide sequence: TGTGCCAGCAGGCCCCTGGGGGCCATGGATGCGCAGTATTTT. This translates into CASRPLGAMDAQYF.